These 26 T cell receptor beta chains were sequenced from one sample in a study of blood T cell repertoires in COVID-19. Method: immunoSEQ multiplex PCR; TCRdb's copy keeps in-frame clones and lacks some. The table has fewer than 250,000 clones, 70% to 90% seen once. The sequenced sample was peripheral blood. The receptors were sampled from a man aged 45-65 years with COVID-19, enrolled during active disease.

This clone showed up just a few times. The rearrangement links TRBV11-2 to TRBJ2-1; TRBD2 agrees at 10 bases. The germline gives CDR1 SGHAT, CDR2 FQNNGV. The CDR3 has 15 residues. Trimming removed 1 base from V and 6 bases from J; junction bases left unmatched: 3. In nucleotides, the CDR3 is TGTGCCAGCAGCTTAGCATGGACTAGCGGCAATGAGCAGTTCTTC. Encoded protein: CASSLAWTSGNEQFF.

The chain has TRBV19 and TRBJ2-1; tentatively, D is TRBD2 (6 bases). The ends were cut back, 9 bases at V and 1 base at J, with 13 bases in the middle. The CDR3 length is 14 residues. CDR1 is LNHDA and CDR2 is SQIVND in the germline V gene (reference sequence). The CDR3 DNA reads as TGTGCCAGCCGTGGGACTCCTTCCTACAATGAGCAGTTCTTC. Amino acid sequence: CASRGTPSYNEQFF. The entire variable domain, with the rest obtained from reference TRBV19 and TRBJ2-1, is as follows: DGGITQSPKYLFRKEGQNVTLSCEQNLNHDAMYWYRQDPGQGLRLIYYSQIVNDFQKGDIAEGYSVSREKKESFPLTVTSAQKNPTAFYLCASRGTPSYNEQFFGPGTRLTVL.

The gene calls are TRBV5-4 and TRBJ1-5; no clear D. The CDR3 loop spans 11 amino acids. V lost 4 bases to trimming and J lost 8 bases, with 7 bases between them. Germline CDR1 SGHNT, CDR2 YYREEE (reference sequence). CDR3 sequence reads: CASSEMEPQHF. Here the CDR3 DNA reads TGTGCCAGCAGCGAGATGGAGCCCCAGCATTTT.

This clone appeared many times. The rearrangement joins TRBV30 to TRBJ1-1; 7 nucleotides agree with TRBD1. Looked up from germline, CDR1 is GTSNPN and CDR2 is SVGIG (reference sequence). The V gene end was trimmed by 4 bases and the J gene end by 2 bases; junction bases not matched to a gene: 10. CDR3 length: 15 amino acids. CDR3 loop: CAWTKPDRVNTEAFF. The CDR3 DNA sequence: TGTGCCTGGACAAAGCCCGACAGGGTAAACACTGAAGCTTTCTTT.

The rearrangement joins TRBV6-5 to TRBJ2-7; 8 bases agree with TRBD1. Germline V gene lookup returns CDR1 MNHEY and CDR2 SVGAGI. Losses at the gene ends were 7 bases for V and 6 bases for J; bases not matched to a gene: 8. The length of the CDR3 is 13 residues. For the CDR3, the DNA is TGTGCCAGCAACAACAGGGGGAAAGGCGAGCAGTACTTC. This codes for CASNNRGKGEQYF.

The chain has TRBV25-1 and TRBJ2-5; D ambiguous. CDR3 length: 13 amino acids. Germline CDR1 MGHDK, CDR2 SYGVNS. V was clipped by 1 base and J by 5 bases, with 8 bases between them. The CDR3 loop is CASSESARETQYF. In DNA form, the CDR3 reads TGTGCCAGCAGTGAATCCGCGAGGGAGACCCAGTACTTC.

The gene calls are TRBV29-1 and TRBJ2-1; possible D gene TRBD2, 6 bases. Looked up from germline, CDR1 is SQVTM and CDR2 is ANQGSEA. Trimming took 0 bases from V and 2 from J, leaving 23 bases between them. The CDR3 extends over 19 amino acids. CDR3 nucleotide sequence: TGCAGCGTTGAAGATCGGGGGACGTCCTACGATCTACCCTACAATGAGCAGTTCTTC. The encoded protein is CSVEDRGTSYDLPYNEQFF.

The chain employs TRBV30 and TRBJ1-3; weak D call: TRBD1 (6 bases). CDR3 length: 13 amino acids. The V end lost 5 bases, the J end lost 1 base, and 9 bases lay between the germline ends. The germline CDR1 and CDR2 sequences are GTSNPN and SVGIG (reference sequence). The CDR3 sequence: CAWRGQSGNTIYF. Here the CDR3 DNA reads TGTGCCTGGCGGGGACAATCTGGAAACACCATATATTTT.

This chain uses TRBV19 with TRBJ1-2, with 10 bases that match TRBD1. V trimming: 5 bases; J trimming: 2 bases; junction bases outside the gene matches: 5. This CDR3 comprises 15 residues. Germline CDR1 and CDR2: LNHDA and SQIVND (reference sequence). The CDR3 loop reads CASSPDRGQNYGYTF. CDR3 nucleotides: TGTGCCAGTAGTCCTGACAGGGGGCAGAACTATGGCTACACCTTC. The full variable domain, with the rest looked up from reference TRBV19 and TRBJ1-2, is DGGITQSPKYLFRKEGQNVTLSCEQNLNHDAMYWYRQDPGQGLRLIYYSQIVNDFQKGDIAEGYSVSREKKESFPLTVTSAQKNPTAFYLCASSPDRGQNYGYTFGSGTRLTVV.

The CDR3 here is CASSLDAGAYEQYF. DNA of the CDR3: TGTGCCAGCAGCTTAGACGCAGGGGCCTACGAGCAGTACTTC. The V gene is TRBV11-2, the J gene TRBJ2-7; D is perhaps TRBD1 (6 bases). The V gene's germline CDR1 is SGHAT and CDR2 FQNNGV. Trimming took 0 bases from V and 2 from J, leaving 8 bases between them. The CDR3 spans 14 residues.

This sequence joins TRBV2 and TRBJ1-4, with D uncertain. Germline CDR1 is SNHLY and CDR2 is FYNNEI. The CDR3 is 14 amino acids. The V gene lost 3 bases and the J gene lost 8 bases, with 13 bases spanning the gap. The CDR3 DNA reads TGTGCCAGCAGTGACGCCGGTTATTGGGAAAAACTGTTTTTT. It encodes CASSDAGYWEKLFF.

This clone appeared a single time. The J gene is TRBJ2-2, the V gene TRBV5-4; weak D call: TRBD1 (6 bases). Between the trimmed V and J ends, which lost 1 base and 6 bases, there was a span of 13 bases. The CDR3 runs to 15 residues. Germline V lookup: CDR1 SGHNT, CDR2 YYREEE (reference sequence). CDR3 region: CASSLYSQGSGELFF. CDR3 nucleotides: TGTGCCAGCAGCTTGTATTCCCAGGGGTCCGGGGAGCTGTTTTTT. Complete variable domain (other parts from reference TRBV5-4 and TRBJ2-2): ETGVTQSPTHLIKTRGQQVTLRCSSQSGHNTVSWYQQALGQGPQFIFQYYREEENGRGNFPPRFSGLQFPNYSSELNVNALELDDSALYLCASSLYSQGSGELFFGEGSRLTVL.

The chain links TRBV3-1 (or the pseudogene TRBV3-2) to TRBJ2-1; a weak D match, TRBD1 (5 bases). Trimming stripped 4 bases from V and 0 bases from J, with 10 bases between. The CDR3 runs to 15 residues. CDR1 and CDR2 (germline): LGHDT, YNNKEL (reference sequence). The CDR3 loop is CASSPQGSSYNEQFF. The CDR3 region has the DNA TGTGCCAGCAGCCCGCAGGGAAGCTCCTACAATGAGCAGTTCTTC.

The chain has TRBV3-1 (or the pseudogene TRBV3-2) and TRBJ2-1; 12 bases are shared with TRBD2. Per the germline V gene, CDR1 is LGHDT and CDR2 is YNNKEL (reference sequence). The CDR3 covers 17 residues. V lost 2 bases, J lost 1 base, and 3 bases stayed unmatched. The DNA of the CDR3 is TGTGCCAGCAGCCAATTTGGACTAGCGGGGTCCTACAATGAGCAGTTCTTC. Amino acid sequence: CASSQFGLAGSYNEQFF.

The chain has TRBV5-1 and TRBJ2-7; 8 nucleotides align to TRBD1. The CDR3 is 16 amino acids. Looked up from germline, CDR1 is SGHRS and CDR2 is YFSETQ. V lost 0 bases, J lost 1 base, and 6 bases stayed unmatched. The CDR3 here is CASSLGGTGPSYEQYF. In nucleotides, the CDR3 is TGCGCCAGCAGCTTGGGTGGGACAGGACCGTCCTACGAGCAGTACTTC.

The CDR3, as DNA: TGTGCCAGTAACCGGGGGGTAAAGAACTATGGCTACACCTTC. It translates to CASNRGVKNYGYTF. This chain uses TRBV6-5 with TRBJ1-2; D is possibly TRBD1 (5 bases). The CDR3 sequence is 14 residues long. With 9 bases removed from V and 2 bases from J, the gap between germline ends came to 16 bases. Germline V lookup: CDR1 MNHEY, CDR2 SVGAGI.

The CDR3 region has the DNA TGTGCCAGCAGTGAACTCCAGGGGGCGCGTGACCAGTACTTC. Its protein is CASSELQGARDQYF. This chain links TRBV6-1 with TRBJ2-5; TRBD1 matches at 8 bases. The V segment lost 2 bases and the J segment 10 bases; nucleotides outside the gene matches: 9. The CDR3 has 14 amino acids. CDR1 and CDR2 from the germline V gene are MNHNS and SASEGT.

V gene TRBV25-1 combines with J gene TRBJ1-4; possible D gene TRBD1, 6 bases. The CDR3 is made up of 14 amino acids. V lost 1 base to trimming and J lost 8 bases, with 11 bases between them. Germline CDR1 MGHDK, CDR2 SYGVNS. In DNA, the CDR3 is TGTGCCAGCAGTGAATCTCAGGGGTGGGAAAAACTGTTTTTT. As protein: CASSESQGWEKLFF. Full variable domain (outside the CDR3, taken from reference TRBV25-1 and TRBJ1-4): EADIYQTPRYLVIGTGKKITLECSQTMGHDKMYWYQQDPGMELHLIHYSYGVNSTEKGDLSSESTVSRIRTEHFPLTLESARPSHTSQYLCASSESQGWEKLFFGSGTQLSVL.

J is TRBJ2-1 and V is TRBV28; D is undetermined. V shed 6 bases and J shed 0 bases, with 9 bases lying between them. The germline CDR1 and CDR2 sequences are MDHEN and SYDVKM. This CDR3 is 14 amino acids long. CDR3 in amino acids: CASREIPSYNEQFF. In DNA form, the CDR3 reads TGTGCCAGCAGGGAGATTCCCTCCTACAATGAGCAGTTCTTC.

The V call is TRBV30, the J call TRBJ2-5; 7 bases line up with TRBD1. The V and J ends lost 3 bases and 9 bases, in that order; junction bases with no gene match: 10. Germline lookup yields CDR1 GTSNPN and CDR2 SVGIG (reference sequence). The CDR3 contains 13 residues. CDR3 amino acids: CAWRGTVDTSQYF. CDR3 DNA sequence: TGTGCCTGGAGGGGGACAGTGGATACGTCCCAGTACTTC. Together with reference TRBV30 and TRBJ2-5, the CDR3 gives the full variable domain: SQTIHQWPATLVQPVGSPLSLECTVEGTSNPNLYWYRQAAGRGLQLLFYSVGIGQISSEVPQNLSASRPQDRQFILSSKKLLLSDSGFYLCAWRGTVDTSQYFGPGTRLLVL.

This chain links TRBV7-9 with TRBJ2-3; 10 nucleotides match TRBD2. This CDR3 has 14 amino acids. V was clipped by 1 base and J by 5 bases; unmatched bases: 0. The germline CDR1 and CDR2 sequences are SEHNR and FQNEAQ (reference sequence). CDR3 coding DNA: TGTGCCAGCAGCTTAGGGACTAGCGGAGATACGCAGTATTTT. This sequence encodes CASSLGTSGDTQYF. The full variable domain, in which reference TRBV7-9 and TRBJ2-3 provide the parts outside the CDR3, is DTGVSQNPRHKITKRGQNVTFRCDPISEHNRLYWYRQTLGQGPEFLTYFQNEAQLEKSRLLSDRFSAERPKGSFSTLEIQRTEQGDSAMYLCASSLGTSGDTQYFGPGTRLTVL.

This chain links TRBV9 with TRBJ1-4; D remains ambiguous. V lost 4 bases, J lost 8 bases, and 15 bases lay in between. The CDR3 has 14 amino acids. Germline-derived CDR1 and CDR2 are SGDLS and YYNGEE. CDR3 nucleotides: TGTGCCAGCAGCCCAACCGGGGATAGGGAAAAACTGTTTTTT. Amino acids: CASSPTGDREKLFF.

V gene TRBV2 combines with J gene TRBJ2-2; the match to TRBD2 covers 9 bases. The CDR3 sequence is 15 residues long. Germline CDR1 and CDR2: SNHLY and FYNNEI. The V and J ends lost 3 bases and 7 bases, in that order; junction bases with no gene match: 6. CDR3 nucleotides: TGTGCCAGCAGTGATCTAGCGGGAATGGTCGGGGAGCTGTTTTTT. Its translation is CASSDLAGMVGELFF.

V usage is TRBV19 and J usage is TRBJ1-5, with 7 bases that match TRBD1. Losses at the gene ends were 10 bases for V and 5 bases for J; bases not matched to a gene: 11. CDR3 length: 14 residues. Germline CDR1 reads LNHDA; CDR2 reads SQIVND (reference sequence). The CDR3 coding sequence is TGTGCCACCACTACGGGACAGTTAGATCAGCCCCAGCATTTT. Protein product: CATTTGQLDQPQHF.

The chain carries TRBV30 and TRBJ1-6; TRBD1 matches at 9 bases. Germline-derived CDR1 and CDR2 are GTSNPN and SVGIG (reference sequence). V shed 2 bases, J shed 13 bases, and the junction held 12 bases outside the gene matches. This CDR3 is 15 amino acids long. The DNA for the CDR3 is TGTGCCTGGAGTCCCCCGGGACAGGGTTTTTGGCCCCTCCACTTT. It encodes CAWSPPGQGFWPLHF.

This clone was picked up one time. The rearrangement joins TRBV6-5 to TRBJ2-2; D uncertain. This CDR3 has 15 residues. V was pared by 4 bases and J by 2 bases, with 11 bases between. Germline V gives CDR1 MNHEY, CDR2 SVGAGI. The CDR3, as DNA: TGTGCCAGCAGTTTTAGGAGAGGCAACACCGGGGAGCTGTTTTTT. It is translated as CASSFRRGNTGELFF.